This entry describes one T cell receptor (beta chain). This clonotype has just one count. What antigen it recognizes has not been identified. Per-base quality was not reported, and no clone a single base away is much larger than it. One read alone lends weak support. Instrument on record: Illumina Genome Analyzer IIx. Starting from the raw public reads, TCRdb applied fastp trimming at Q25, assembled clones with MiXCR and retained in-frame beta chains. Rows are combined by CDR3 protein, so each entry shows the most common genes and DNA. Across this sample there are 6,500 to 7,500 distinct CDR3 sequences, with approximately 30% seen only once. The ten largest account for 22% of the sample. V sheds 2 bases and J sheds 4 bases, leaving 17 bases between their ends. CDR1 and CDR2 are read off the germline V gene as SGHDN and FVKESK. The cysteine opens and the phenylalanine closes a CDR3 of 16 amino acids. Just the 48-base CDR3 DNA is kept, in frame starting at base 1.

This sample was taken from a study (dated by TCRdb to the early 2010s). The chain is encoded by TRBV14 joined to TRBJ1-2; the D gene remains uncertain. The sample consisted of blood. This TCR was recovered from a human donor. The DNA reads TGTGCCAGCAGCCAACTTTACAATGAGCCGTCCTATGGCTACACCTTC. The translation is CASSQLYNEPSYGYTF.